This is a list of T cell receptor beta chains from one sample in a study of regulatory T cells in long-lasting Graves disease. TCRdb used MiXCR to reprocess the multiplex PCR reads, holding one entry per CDR3 protein. The sample shows roughly 520,000 distinct CDR3 sequences, about 12% of them seen only once. The data also belong to a second study, concerning T cells in Graves' hyperthyroidism and ophthalmopathy.

The specimen comprised peripheral blood mononuclear cells (PBMCs), sampled at new diagnosis, from a patient treated with antithyroid drugs. The source of these receptors is a woman under 40 with Graves disease. The CDR3 runs from the conserved cysteine through the conserved F or W. The D gene is left open where the match is weak. Size is omitted from some rows. Given values are once, few, many or a class for expanded clones.

length,D,V,size,J,DNA,CDR3
13,.,TRBV25-1,many,TRBJ1-2,TGTGCCAGCGGTCCGGGACTCAACTATGGCTACACCTTC,CASGPGLNYGYTF
12,TRBD2,TRBV11-3,many,TRBJ2-1,TGTGCCACCAAGACTAGCATAAATGAGCAGTTCTTC,CATKTSINEQFF
14,TRBD2,TRBV6-1,.,TRBJ2-7,TGTGCCAGCAGGCTAGCGGGAGAGGGAGGTGAGCAGTACTTC,CASRLAGEGGEQYF
14,TRBD2,TRBV6-5,many,TRBJ2-7,TGTGCCAGCAGTTTTTTGGCGGGAGAACGCGAGCAGTACTTC,CASSFLAGEREQYF
19,TRBD2,TRBV28,many,TRBJ2-1,TGTGCCAGCAGTTTCCTACTCCGACTAGCGGGAGATACCTACAATGAGCAGTTCTTC,CASSFLLRLAGDTYNEQFF
14,.,TRBV5-6,.,TRBJ2-7,TGTGCCAGCAGCTTGGTCGGCAGGAGGTACGAGCAGTACTTC,CASSLVGRRYEQYF
15,.,TRBV18,few,TRBJ1-1,TGTGCCAGCTCACCGACCCTCCCCCGGGGGGCCACAGCTTTCTTT,CASSPTLPRGATAFF
16,.,TRBV7-9,few,TRBJ1-2,TGTGCCAGCAGCTTCGAGACAGAGACCCTTGGCTATGGCTACACCTTC,CASSFETETLGYGYTF
15,.,TRBV9,.,TRBJ2-3,TGTGCCAGCAGCGCAACTAGCAGCCACACAGATACGCAGTATTTT,CASSATSSHTDTQYF
12,.,TRBV28,many,TRBJ2-7,TGTGCCAGCATCGGCACCACCTACGAGCAGTACTTC,CASIGTTYEQYF
16,TRBD1,TRBV20-1,many,TRBJ1-5,TGCAGTGCTCTGACAGGGGGCGCAGGTAGCAATCAGCCCCAGCATTTT,CSALTGGAGSNQPQHF
11,.,TRBV29-1,few,TRBJ2-7,TGCAGCGTTGCCACAGGCTACGAGCAGTACTTC,CSVATGYEQYF
16,.,TRBV6-1,.,TRBJ2-3,TGTGCCAGCACTAGATTATTCGGGAACCTCGCCGTTACGCAGTATTTT,CASTRLFGNLAVTQYF
17,TRBD2,TRBV25-1,.,TRBJ2-2,TGTGCCAGCAGTGCCCTGGAACTAGCGGGCTTAACCGGGGAGCTGTTTTTT,CASSALELAGLTGELFF
14,.,TRBV18,many,TRBJ2-1,TGTGCCAGCTCACCACCCGGGACCTACAATGAGCAGTTCTTC,CASSPPGTYNEQFF
16,.,TRBV6-1,.,TRBJ1-5,TGTGCCAGCAGCTGGAGACAGCCTAATCGCAATCAGCCCCAGCATTTT,CASSWRQPNRNQPQHF
12,.,TRBV19,.,TRBJ1-1,TGTGCCAGTAGTATCCGTAACACTGAAGCTTTCTTT,CASSIRNTEAFF
14,TRBD1,TRBV5-1,many,TRBJ2-7,TGCGCCAGCAGCTTGCTACAGGGGGCCTACGAGCAGTACTTC,CASSLLQGAYEQYF
16,.,TRBV18,few,TRBJ1-2,TGTGCCAGCTCATTCAGGACCGGGGAAAACGAGTATGGCTACACCTTC,CASSFRTGENEYGYTF
14,TRBD1,TRBV4-1,.,TRBJ1-3,TGCGCCAGCAGCCGTGGACAGGGGGGAAACACCATATATTTT,CASSRGQGGNTIYF
13,.,TRBV29-1,many,TRBJ1-4,TGCAGCGTAGGGGACACAACTAATGAAAAACTGTTTTTT,CSVGDTTNEKLFF
15,.,TRBV2,many,TRBJ1-3,TGTGCCAGCAGCGAGTACAGGAGGGCGGGAAACACCATATATTTT,CASSEYRRAGNTIYF
13,TRBD1,TRBV12-3/TRBV12-4,many,TRBJ2-5,TGTGCCAGCGGGGACAGGGCCAAAGAGACCCAGTACTTC,CASGDRAKETQYF
16,TRBD1,TRBV27,many,TRBJ2-7,TGTGCCAGCAGTTCCGGTACCGGGACAGGGGGCGACGAGCAGTACTTC,CASSSGTGTGGDEQYF
17,TRBD1,TRBV5-4,.,TRBJ1-1,TGTGCCAGCAGCCAGGGACAGGGTTTTTCGGTAGGCACTGAAGCTTTCTTT,CASSQGQGFSVGTEAFF
14,.,TRBV18,few,TRBJ2-1,TGTGCCAGCTCACCAGGCGAGGGTTTCGATGAGCAGTTCTTC,CASSPGEGFDEQFF
15,.,TRBV6-2/TRBV6-3,many,TRBJ2-2,TGTGCCAGCAGCCTCTGGGGACGGGGCACCGGGGAGCTGTTTTTT,CASSLWGRGTGELFF
13,.,TRBV29-1,.,TRBJ1-1,TGCAGCGTTCTCCAGGGAACATGGACTGAAGCTTTCTTT,CSVLQGTWTEAFF
14,.,TRBV9,few,TRBJ1-2,TGTGCCAGCAGCGTAGCAGGGGTAATTGGTGGCTACACCTTC,CASSVAGVIGGYTF
14,TRBD1,TRBV20-1,.,TRBJ2-7,TGCAGTGCTAGACCTTCTCAGGGGGTCTACGAGCAGTACTTC,CSARPSQGVYEQYF
16,.,TRBV12-3/TRBV12-4,few,TRBJ2-1,TGTGCCAGCAGTTTACTCGGCGGGATCTCCTACAATGAGCAGTTCTTC,CASSLLGGISYNEQFF
11,.,TRBV29-1,many,TRBJ1-2,TGCAGCGTTCGGTCCGGAATTGGCTACACCTTC,CSVRSGIGYTF
15,TRBD1,TRBV29-1,.,TRBJ1-2,TGCAGCGTTGAAGGGGACAGGGAGATTATCTATGGCTACACCTTC,CSVEGDREIIYGYTF
14,TRBD2,TRBV3-1,many,TRBJ2-2,TGTGCCAGCAGCCTGGGGGAGGGGACCGGGGAGCTGTTTTTT,CASSLGEGTGELFF
15,.,TRBV7-9,many,TRBJ1-1,TGTGCCAGCAGCTTCCAGGGTACGGTCTCGACTGAAGCTTTCTTT,CASSFQGTVSTEAFF